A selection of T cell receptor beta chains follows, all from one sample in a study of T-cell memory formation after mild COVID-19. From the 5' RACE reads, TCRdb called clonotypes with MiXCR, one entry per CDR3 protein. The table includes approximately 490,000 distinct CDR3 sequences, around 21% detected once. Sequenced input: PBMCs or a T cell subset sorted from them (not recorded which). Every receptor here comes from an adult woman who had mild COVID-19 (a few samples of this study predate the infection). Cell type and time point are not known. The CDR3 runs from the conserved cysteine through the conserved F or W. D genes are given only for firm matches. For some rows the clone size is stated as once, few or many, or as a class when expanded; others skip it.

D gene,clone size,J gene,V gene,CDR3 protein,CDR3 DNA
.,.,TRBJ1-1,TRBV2,CASSQRGAGTEAFF,TGTGCCAGCTCCCAGCGGGGGGCAGGGACTGAAGCTTTCTTT
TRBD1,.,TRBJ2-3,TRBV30,CAWSPSGGTDTQYF,TGTGCCTGGAGCCCCTCAGGGGGTACAGATACGCAGTATTTT
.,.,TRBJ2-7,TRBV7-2,CASSFGGVGEQYF,TGTGCCAGCAGCTTTGGGGGAGTAGGCGAGCAGTACTTC
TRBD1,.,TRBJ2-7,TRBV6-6,CASSYTGTGYYEQYF,TGTGCCAGCAGTTACACCGGGACAGGCTACTACGAGCAGTACTTC
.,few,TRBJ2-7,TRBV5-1,CASSPHDHEQYF,TGCGCCAGCAGCCCCCACGACCACGAGCAGTACTTC
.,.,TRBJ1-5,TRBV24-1,CATSGGGWGNQPQHF,TGTGCCACCAGTGGGGGGGGCTGGGGCAATCAGCCCCAGCATTTT
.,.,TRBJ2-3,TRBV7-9,CASSTIRGGTDTQYF,TGTGCCAGCAGCACCATTCGGGGAGGCACAGATACGCAGTATTTT
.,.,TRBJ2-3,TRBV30,CAWSVRTARGPDTQYF,TGTGCCTGGAGTGTAAGGACGGCTAGAGGGCCAGATACGCAGTATTTT
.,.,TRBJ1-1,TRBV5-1,CASSLRRGENTEAFF,TGCGCCAGCAGCTTAAGGCGGGGGGAAAACACTGAAGCTTTCTTT
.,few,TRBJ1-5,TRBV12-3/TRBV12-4,CASRPDGNSNQPQHF,TGTGCCAGCAGGCCGGACGGAAATAGCAATCAGCCCCAGCATTTT
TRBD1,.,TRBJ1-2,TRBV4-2,CASSQAGRGDYGYTF,TGTGCCAGCAGCCAAGCTGGCAGGGGGGACTATGGCTACACCTTC
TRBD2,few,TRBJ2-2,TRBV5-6,CASSERDLANTGELFF,TGTGCCAGCAGCGAGCGGGACCTCGCGAACACCGGGGAGCTGTTTTTT
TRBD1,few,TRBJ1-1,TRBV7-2,CASSLSGMTGWGTEAFF,TGTGCCAGCAGCTTATCCGGGATGACAGGGTGGGGGACTGAAGCTTTCTTT
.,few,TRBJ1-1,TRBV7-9,CASSLDLALAFF,TGTGCCAGCAGCTTAGACCTGGCGTTGGCTTTCTTT
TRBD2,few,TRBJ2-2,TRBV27,CASSFGGGLNTGELFF,TGTGCCAGCAGTTTCGGGGGGGGGCTTAACACCGGGGAGCTGTTTTTT
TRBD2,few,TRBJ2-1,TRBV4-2,CASSRNRPGLTYNEQFF,TGTGCCAGCAGCCGAAATCGACCGGGACTAACATACAATGAGCAGTTCTTC
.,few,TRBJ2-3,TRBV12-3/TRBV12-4,CASREQGLHSDTQYF,TGTGCCAGCAGGGAACAGGGACTCCACAGCGATACGCAGTATTTT
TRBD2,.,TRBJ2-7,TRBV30,CALTLPSGRYYEQYF,TGTGCCCTTACTCTCCCTAGCGGACGATACTACGAGCAGTACTTC
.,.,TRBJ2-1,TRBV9,CASSSSGDEQFF,TGTGCCAGCAGCTCCTCAGGGGATGAGCAGTTCTTC
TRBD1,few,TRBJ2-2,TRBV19,CASSTGTGVTGELFF,TGTGCCAGTAGTACTGGGACAGGGGTCACCGGGGAGCTGTTTTTT
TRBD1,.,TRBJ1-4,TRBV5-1,CASRPGGTGREKLFF,TGCGCCAGCAGGCCAGGCGGGACAGGTCGCGAAAAACTGTTTTTT
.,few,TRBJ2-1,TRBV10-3,CAISGGAEAYNEQFF,TGTGCCATCAGTGGTGGAGCGGAGGCTTACAATGAGCAGTTCTTC
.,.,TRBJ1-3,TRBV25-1,CASSDSPTIYF,TGTGCCAGCAGCGACAGCCCCACCATATATTTT
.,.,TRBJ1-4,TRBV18,CASSQNRATNEKLFF,TGTGCCAGCTCACAAAACAGGGCTACTAATGAAAAACTGTTTTTT
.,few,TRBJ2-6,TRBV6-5,CASSTPGGSGANVLTF,TGTGCCAGCAGCACCCCCGGGGGCTCTGGGGCCAACGTCCTGACTTTC